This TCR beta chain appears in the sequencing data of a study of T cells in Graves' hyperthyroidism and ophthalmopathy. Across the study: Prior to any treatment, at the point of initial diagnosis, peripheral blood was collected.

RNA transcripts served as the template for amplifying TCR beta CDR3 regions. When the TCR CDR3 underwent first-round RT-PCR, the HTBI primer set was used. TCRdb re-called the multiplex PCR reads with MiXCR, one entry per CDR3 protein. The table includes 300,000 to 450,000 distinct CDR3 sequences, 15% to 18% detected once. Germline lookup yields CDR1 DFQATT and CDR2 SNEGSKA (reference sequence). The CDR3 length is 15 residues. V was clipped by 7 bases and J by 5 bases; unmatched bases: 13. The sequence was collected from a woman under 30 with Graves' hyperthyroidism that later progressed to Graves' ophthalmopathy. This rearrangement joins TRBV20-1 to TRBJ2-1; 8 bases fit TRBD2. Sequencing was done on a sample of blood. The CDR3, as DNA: TGCAGTGTCACCAACCGGCTAGCGGGTCACAATGAGCAGTTCTTC. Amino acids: CSVTNRLAGHNEQFF.